A single sample gave rise to the 2 T cell receptor beta chains below, sequenced in a study of T cells in women clearing cervical HPV infection. Data came from immunoSEQ multiplex PCR; TCRdb stores just in-frame clones and leaves some out. The repertoire table contains about 24,000 clones. Sequencing used blood buffy coat. The source of these receptors is a woman between 18 and 69 years old with a cervical HPV16 infection that either progressed to CIN3+ or cleared (not recorded which).

On this clone itself: The CDR3 is cut off 3 residues early in the read; its end comes from the germline J gene. J is TRBJ2-2 and V is TRBV6-1; TRBD2 aligns across 13 bases. The CDR3 runs to 16 residues. After removal of 4 bases from V and 7 bases from J, the junction contained 6 bases not matched to a gene. Per the germline V gene, CDR1 is MNHNS and CDR2 is SASEGT. CDR3 loop: CASSAGTSGTGGELFF. The CDR3 bases that were read are TGTGCCAGCAGTGCCGGGACTAGCGGGACGGGCGGGGAG.

On this clone itself: Read data end 3 residues before the CDR3 end; the end is taken from the germline J gene. The rearrangement uses TRBV10-1 and TRBJ2-7; D call uncertain. CDR1 and CDR2 from the germline V gene are WNHNN and SYGVQD (reference sequence). The CDR3 extends over 14 amino acids. V was cut by 0 bases and J by 2 bases, with 8 bases left in between. Incomplete CDR3 DNA: TGCGCCAGCAGTGAGTCATCCAGGACCTACGAG. This sequence encodes CASSESSRTYE. The whole CDR3 sequence is CASSESSRTYEQYF.